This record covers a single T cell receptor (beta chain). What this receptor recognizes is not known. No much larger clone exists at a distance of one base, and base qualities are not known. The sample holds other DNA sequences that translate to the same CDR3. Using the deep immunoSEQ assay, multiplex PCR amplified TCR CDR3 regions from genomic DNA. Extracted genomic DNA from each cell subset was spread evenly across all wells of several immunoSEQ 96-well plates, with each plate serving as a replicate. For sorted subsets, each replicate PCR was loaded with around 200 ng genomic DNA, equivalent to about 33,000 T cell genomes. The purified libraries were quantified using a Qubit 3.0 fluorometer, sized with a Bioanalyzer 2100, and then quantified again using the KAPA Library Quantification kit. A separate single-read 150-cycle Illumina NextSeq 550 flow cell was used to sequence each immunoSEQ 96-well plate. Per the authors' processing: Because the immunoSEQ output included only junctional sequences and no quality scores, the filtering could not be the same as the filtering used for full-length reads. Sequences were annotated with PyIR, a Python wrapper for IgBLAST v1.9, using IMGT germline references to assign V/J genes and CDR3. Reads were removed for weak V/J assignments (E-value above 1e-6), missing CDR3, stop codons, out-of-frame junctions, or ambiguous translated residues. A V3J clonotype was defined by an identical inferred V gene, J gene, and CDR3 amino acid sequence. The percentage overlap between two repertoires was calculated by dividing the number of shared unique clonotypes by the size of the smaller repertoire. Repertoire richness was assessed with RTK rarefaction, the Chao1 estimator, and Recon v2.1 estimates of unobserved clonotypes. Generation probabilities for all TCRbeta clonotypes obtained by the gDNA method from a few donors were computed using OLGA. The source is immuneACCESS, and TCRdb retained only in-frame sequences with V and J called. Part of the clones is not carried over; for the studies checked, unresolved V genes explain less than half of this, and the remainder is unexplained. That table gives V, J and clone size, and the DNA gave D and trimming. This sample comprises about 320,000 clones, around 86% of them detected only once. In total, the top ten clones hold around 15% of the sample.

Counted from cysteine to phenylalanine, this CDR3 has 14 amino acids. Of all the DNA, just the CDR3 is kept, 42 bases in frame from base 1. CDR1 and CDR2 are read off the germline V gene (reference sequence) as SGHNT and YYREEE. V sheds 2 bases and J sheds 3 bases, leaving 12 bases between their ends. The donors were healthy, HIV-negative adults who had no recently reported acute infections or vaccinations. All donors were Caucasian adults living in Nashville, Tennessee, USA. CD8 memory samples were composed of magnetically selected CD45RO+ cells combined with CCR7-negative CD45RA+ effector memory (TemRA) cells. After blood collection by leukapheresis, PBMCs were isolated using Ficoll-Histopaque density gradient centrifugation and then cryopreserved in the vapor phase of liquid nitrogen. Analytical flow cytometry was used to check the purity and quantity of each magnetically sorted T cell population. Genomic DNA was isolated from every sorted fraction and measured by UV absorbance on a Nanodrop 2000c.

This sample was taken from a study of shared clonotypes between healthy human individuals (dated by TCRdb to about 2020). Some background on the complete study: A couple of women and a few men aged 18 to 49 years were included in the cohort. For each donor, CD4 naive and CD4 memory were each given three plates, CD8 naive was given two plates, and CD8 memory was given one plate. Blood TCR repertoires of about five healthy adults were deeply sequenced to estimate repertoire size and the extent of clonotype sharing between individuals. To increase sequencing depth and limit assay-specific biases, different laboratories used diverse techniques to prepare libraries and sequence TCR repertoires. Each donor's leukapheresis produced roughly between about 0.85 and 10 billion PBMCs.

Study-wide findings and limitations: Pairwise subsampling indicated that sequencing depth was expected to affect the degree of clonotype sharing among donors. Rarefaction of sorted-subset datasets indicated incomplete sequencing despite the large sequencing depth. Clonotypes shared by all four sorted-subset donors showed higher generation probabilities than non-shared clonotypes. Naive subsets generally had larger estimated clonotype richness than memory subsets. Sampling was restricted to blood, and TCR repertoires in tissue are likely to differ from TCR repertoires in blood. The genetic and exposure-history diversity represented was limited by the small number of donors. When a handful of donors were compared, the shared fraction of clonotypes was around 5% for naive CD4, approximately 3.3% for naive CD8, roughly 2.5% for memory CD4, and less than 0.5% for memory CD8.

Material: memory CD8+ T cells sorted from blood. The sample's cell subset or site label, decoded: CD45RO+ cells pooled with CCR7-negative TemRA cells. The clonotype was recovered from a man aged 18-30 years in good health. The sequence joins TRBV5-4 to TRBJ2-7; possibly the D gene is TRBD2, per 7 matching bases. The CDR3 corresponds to CASSLRGASYEQYF. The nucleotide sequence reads TGTGCCAGCAGCTTACGGGGGGCGAGCTACGAGCAGTACTTC.